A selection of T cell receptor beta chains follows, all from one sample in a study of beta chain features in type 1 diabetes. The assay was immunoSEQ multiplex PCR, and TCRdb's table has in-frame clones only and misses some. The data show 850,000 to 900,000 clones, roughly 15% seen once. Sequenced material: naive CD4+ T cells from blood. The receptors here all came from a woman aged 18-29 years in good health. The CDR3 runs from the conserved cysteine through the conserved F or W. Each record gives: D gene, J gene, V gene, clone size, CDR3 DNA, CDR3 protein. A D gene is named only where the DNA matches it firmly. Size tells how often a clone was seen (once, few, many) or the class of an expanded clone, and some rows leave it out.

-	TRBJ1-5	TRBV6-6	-	TGTGCCAGCAGTTCGGTTCTTGGACAGCCCCAGCATTTT	CASSSVLGQPQHF
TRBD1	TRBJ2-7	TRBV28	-	TGTGCCAGCAGGCCGGGACAGCTTTCCTACGAGCAGTACTTC	CASRPGQLSYEQYF
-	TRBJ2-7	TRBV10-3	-	TGTGCCACCTCCGGGGGCTACGAGCAGTACTTC	CATSGGYEQYF
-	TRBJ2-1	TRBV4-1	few	TGCGCCAGCAGCCAAGACCACTGGAGCGCAAGCTCCTACAATGAGCAGTTCTTC	CASSQDHWSASSYNEQFF
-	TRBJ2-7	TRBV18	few	TGTGCCAGCTCACCCCTTCTCAGGGGAACGTACGAGCAGTACTTC	CASSPLLRGTYEQYF
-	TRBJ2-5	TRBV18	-	TGTGCCAGCTCAACCCGGGACACCCAGGGGACCCAGTACTTC	CASSTRDTQGTQYF
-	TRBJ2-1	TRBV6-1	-	TGTGCCAGCTCAACTCACCACAATGAGCAGTTCTTC	CASSTHHNEQFF
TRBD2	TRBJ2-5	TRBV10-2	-	TGCGCCAGCAGTGAGATTAGCGGGAGAGGCCAAGAGACCCAGTACTTC	CASSEISGRGQETQYF
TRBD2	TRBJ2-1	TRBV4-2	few	TGTGCCAGCAGCCAAGAAGGGCTAGCGGGATACAATGAGCAGTTCTTC	CASSQEGLAGYNEQFF
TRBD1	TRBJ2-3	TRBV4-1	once	TGCGCCAGCAGCCAACGACAGGGAGATACGCAGTATTTT	CASSQRQGDTQYF
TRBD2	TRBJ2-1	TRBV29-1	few	TGCAGCGTCAAAGGACTAGCGGGAGTTGAGCAGTTCTTC	CSVKGLAGVEQFF
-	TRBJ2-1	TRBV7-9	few	TGTGCCAGCAGCGGCCTAACACCGGCATTTTACAATGAGCAGTTCTTC	CASSGLTPAFYNEQFF
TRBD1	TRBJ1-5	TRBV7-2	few	TGTGCCAGCAGCCTGGGGACAGGCGGCAATCAGCCCCAGCATTTT	CASSLGTGGNQPQHF
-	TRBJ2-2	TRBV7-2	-	TGTGCCAGCAGCTTAACTAGCCCCCTGGTCACCGGGGAGCTGTTTTTT	CASSLTSPLVTGELFF
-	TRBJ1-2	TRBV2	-	TGTGCCAGGAGGACGGCTGACAACTATGGCTACACCTTC	CARRTADNYGYTF
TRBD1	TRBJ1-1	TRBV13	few	TGTGCCAGCAGCAAGGGACAGGGAGCCCAGTCAAGAGAAGCTTTCTTT	CASSKGQGAQSREAFF
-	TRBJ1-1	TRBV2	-	TGTGCCACGTCCCGGGGGCTGAACACTGAAGCTTTCTTT	CATSRGLNTEAFF
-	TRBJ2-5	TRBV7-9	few	TGTGCCAGCAGCTTGATCGGGGACTCGGGCCAGTACTTC	CASSLIGDSGQYF
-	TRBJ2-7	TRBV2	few	TGTGCCAGCAGTGAAATCCTCCAGGGCGAGCAGTACTTC	CASSEILQGEQYF
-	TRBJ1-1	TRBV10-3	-	TGTGCCATCAGCGCACAGATGAACACTGAAGCTTTCTTT	CAISAQMNTEAFF
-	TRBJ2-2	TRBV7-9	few	TGTGCCAGCAGCTTAGTAGTCCTAAACACCGGGGAGCTGTTTTTT	CASSLVVLNTGELFF
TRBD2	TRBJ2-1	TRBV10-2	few	TGCGCCAGCAGTGAGTCGAGGGGACTAGCGGGAGGCCGAAATCAGGTCCGTGGTGTCTTC	CASSESRGLAGGRNQVRGVF
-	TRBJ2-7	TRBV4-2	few	TGTGCCAGCAGCCAAGTGATAGCCTACGAGCAGTACTTC	CASSQVIAYEQYF
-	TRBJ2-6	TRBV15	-	TGTGCCACCAGCAGACCTTCAAGGGGCTCTGGGGCCAACGTCCTGACTTTC	CATSRPSRGSGANVLTF
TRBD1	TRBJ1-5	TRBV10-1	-	TGCGCCAGCAGTGAGACGAATCCCAGGGGGCCGCTAGGCAATCAGCCCCAGCATTTT	CASSETNPRGPLGNQPQHF
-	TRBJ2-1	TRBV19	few	TGTGCCAGTAGTATCCGGGAAGGCAATGAGCAGTTCTTC	CASSIREGNEQFF
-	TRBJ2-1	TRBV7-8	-	TGTGCCAGCAGCTTAAACGAACTAGGAAATGAGCAGTTCTTC	CASSLNELGNEQFF
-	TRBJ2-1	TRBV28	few	TGTGCCGGCAAACCAAGGGTAGCCCAACCCCCTCAGTTCTTC	CAGKPRVAQPPQFF
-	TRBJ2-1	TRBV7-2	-	TGTGCCAGCAGCATTAGTGGCGGGGTGGGATGGAATGAGCAGTTCTTC	CASSISGGVGWNEQFF
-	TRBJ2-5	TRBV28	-	TGTGCCAGCAGTGCGCCAGGACAAGAGACCCAGTACTTC	CASSAPGQETQYF
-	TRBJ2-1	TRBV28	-	TGTGCCAGCAGTGGTAGCCCCAATGAGCAGTTCTTC	CASSGSPNEQFF